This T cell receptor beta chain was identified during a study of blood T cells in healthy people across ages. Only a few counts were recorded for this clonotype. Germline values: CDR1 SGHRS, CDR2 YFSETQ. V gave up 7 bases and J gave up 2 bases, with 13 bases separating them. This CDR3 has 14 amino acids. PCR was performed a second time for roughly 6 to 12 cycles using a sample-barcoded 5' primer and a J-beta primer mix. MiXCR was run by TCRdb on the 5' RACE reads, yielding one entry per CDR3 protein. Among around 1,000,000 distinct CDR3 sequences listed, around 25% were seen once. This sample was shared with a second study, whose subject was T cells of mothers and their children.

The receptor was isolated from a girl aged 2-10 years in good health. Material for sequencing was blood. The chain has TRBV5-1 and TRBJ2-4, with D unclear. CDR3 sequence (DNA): TGCGCCAGCTCCAAACGGGTTTCCAAAAACATTCAGTACTTC. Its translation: CASSKRVSKNIQYF.